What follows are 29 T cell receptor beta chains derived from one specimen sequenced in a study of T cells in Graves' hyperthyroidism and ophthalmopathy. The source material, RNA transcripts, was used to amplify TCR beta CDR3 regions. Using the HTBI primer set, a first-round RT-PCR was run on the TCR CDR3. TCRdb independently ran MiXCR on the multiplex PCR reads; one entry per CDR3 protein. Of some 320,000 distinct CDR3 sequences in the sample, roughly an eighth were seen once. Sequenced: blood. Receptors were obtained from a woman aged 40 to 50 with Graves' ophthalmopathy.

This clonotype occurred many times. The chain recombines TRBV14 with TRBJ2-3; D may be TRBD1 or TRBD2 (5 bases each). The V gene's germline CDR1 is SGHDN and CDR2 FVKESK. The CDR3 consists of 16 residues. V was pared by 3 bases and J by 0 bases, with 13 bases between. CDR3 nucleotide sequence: TGTGCCAGCAGCCAGGGGCTGACGGGGAGCACAGATACGCAGTATTTT. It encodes CASSQGLTGSTDTQYF.

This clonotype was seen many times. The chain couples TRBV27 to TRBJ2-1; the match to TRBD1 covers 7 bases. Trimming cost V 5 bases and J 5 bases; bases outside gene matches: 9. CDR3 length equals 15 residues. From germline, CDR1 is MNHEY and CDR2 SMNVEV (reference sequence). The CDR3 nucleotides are TGTGCCAGCAGTCCCTGGACAGGTTACAACAATGAGCAGTTCTTC. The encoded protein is CASSPWTGYNNEQFF.

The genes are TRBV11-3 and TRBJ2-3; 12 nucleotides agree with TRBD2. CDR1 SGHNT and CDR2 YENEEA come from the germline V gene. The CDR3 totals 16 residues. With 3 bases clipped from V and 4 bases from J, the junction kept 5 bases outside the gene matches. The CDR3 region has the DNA TGTGCCAGCAGCTTCGTACTAGCGGGGGGATCAGATACGCAGTATTTT. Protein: CASSFVLAGGSDTQYF. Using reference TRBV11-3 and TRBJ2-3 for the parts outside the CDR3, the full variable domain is EAGVVQSPRYKIIEKKQPVAFWCNPISGHNTLYWYLQNLGQGPELLIRYENEEAVDDSQLPKDRFSAERLKGVDSTLKIQPAELGDSAVYLCASSFVLAGGSDTQYFGPGTRLTVL.

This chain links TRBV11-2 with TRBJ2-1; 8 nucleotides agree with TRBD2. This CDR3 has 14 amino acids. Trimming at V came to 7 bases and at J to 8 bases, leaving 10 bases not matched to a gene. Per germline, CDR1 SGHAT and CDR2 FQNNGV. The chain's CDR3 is CASTLTSARDEQFF. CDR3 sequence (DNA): TGTGCCAGCACCCTGACTAGCGCAAGAGATGAGCAGTTCTTC.

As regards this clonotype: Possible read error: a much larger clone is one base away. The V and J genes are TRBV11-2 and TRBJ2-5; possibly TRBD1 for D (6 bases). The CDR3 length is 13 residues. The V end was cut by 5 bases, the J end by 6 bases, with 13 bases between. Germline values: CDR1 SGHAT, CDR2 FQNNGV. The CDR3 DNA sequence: TGTGCCAGCAGCCAAACGGGACAAAAGACCCAGTACTTC. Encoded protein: CASSQTGQKTQYF.

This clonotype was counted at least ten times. The DNA of the CDR3 is TGTGCCATCAGTGAGTCAGGCAACGTCTACGAGCAGTACTTC. Translating it yields CAISESGNVYEQYF. V gene TRBV10-3 combines with J gene TRBJ2-7, with D unresolved. The V gene lost 0 bases and the J gene lost 3 bases, with 9 bases spanning the gap. Germline CDR1 and CDR2: ENHRY and SYGVKD. The CDR3 covers 14 residues.

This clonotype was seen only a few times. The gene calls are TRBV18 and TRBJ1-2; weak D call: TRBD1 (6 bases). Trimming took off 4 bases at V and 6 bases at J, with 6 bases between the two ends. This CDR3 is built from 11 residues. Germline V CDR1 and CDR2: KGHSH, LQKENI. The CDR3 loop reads CASSQGDGYTF. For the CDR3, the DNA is TGTGCCAGCTCACAGGGGGATGGCTACACCTTC.

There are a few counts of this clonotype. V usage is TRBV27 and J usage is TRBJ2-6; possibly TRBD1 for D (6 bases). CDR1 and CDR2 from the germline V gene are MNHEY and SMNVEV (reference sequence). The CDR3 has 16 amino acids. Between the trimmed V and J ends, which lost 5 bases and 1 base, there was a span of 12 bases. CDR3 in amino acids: CASSPPQGSGANVLTF. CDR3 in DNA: TGTGCCAGCAGTCCCCCCCAGGGGTCTGGGGCCAACGTCCTGACTTTC. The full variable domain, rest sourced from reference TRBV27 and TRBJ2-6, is EAQVTQNPRYLITVTGKKLTVTCSQNMNHEYMSWYRQDPGLGLRQIYYSMNVEVTDKGDVPEGYKVSRKEKRNFPLILESPSPNQTSLYFCASSPPQGSGANVLTFGAGSRLTVL.

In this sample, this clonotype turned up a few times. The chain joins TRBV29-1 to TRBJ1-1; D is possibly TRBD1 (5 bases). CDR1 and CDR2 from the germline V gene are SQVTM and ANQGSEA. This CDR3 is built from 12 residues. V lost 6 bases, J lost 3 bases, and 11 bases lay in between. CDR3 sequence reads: CSVIKGDTEAFF. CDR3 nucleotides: TGCAGCGTGATTAAAGGGGACACTGAAGCTTTCTTT.

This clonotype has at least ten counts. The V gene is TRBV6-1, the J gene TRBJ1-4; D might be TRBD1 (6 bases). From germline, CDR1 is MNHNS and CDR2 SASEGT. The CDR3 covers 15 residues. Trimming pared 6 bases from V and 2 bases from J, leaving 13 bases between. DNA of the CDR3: TGTGCCAGCAGACCAGGGGACGTCACTAATGAAAAACTGTTTTTT. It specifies CASRPGDVTNEKLFF.

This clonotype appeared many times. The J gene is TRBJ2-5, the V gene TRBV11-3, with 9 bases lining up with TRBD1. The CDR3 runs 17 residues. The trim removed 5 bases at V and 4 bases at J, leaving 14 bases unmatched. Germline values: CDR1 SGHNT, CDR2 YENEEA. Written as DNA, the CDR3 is TGTGCCAGCAGCCGATCTGGGACAGGGAATTACCGAGAGACCCAGTACTTC. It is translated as CASSRSGTGNYRETQYF.

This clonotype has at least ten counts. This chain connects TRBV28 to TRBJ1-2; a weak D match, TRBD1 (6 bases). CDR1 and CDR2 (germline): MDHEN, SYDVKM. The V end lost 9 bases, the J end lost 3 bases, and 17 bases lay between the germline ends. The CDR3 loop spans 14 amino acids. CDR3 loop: CASGQPGLYYGYTF. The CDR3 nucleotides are TGTGCCAGTGGACAGCCGGGACTTTACTATGGCTACACCTTC.

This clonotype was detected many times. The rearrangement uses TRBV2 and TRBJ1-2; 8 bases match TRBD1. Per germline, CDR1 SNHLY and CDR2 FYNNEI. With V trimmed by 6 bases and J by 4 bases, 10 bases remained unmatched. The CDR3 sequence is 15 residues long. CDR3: CASSIDGQGAYGYTF. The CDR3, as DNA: TGTGCCAGCAGCATAGACGGACAGGGCGCCTATGGCTACACCTTC.

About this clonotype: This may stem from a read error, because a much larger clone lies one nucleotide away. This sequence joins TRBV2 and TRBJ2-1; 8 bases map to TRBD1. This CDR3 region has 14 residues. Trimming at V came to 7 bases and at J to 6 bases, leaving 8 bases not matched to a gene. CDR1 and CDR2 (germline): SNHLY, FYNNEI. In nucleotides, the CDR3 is TGTGCCAGCACATCCGGACAGGGCCCCAATGAGCAGTTCTTC. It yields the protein CASTSGQGPNEQFF. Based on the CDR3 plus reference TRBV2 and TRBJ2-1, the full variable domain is EPEVTQTPSHQVTQMGQEVILRCVPISNHLYFYWYRQILGQKVEFLVSFYNNEISEKSEIFDDQFSVERPDGSNFTLKIRSTKLEDSAMYFCASTSGQGPNEQFFGPGTRLTVL.

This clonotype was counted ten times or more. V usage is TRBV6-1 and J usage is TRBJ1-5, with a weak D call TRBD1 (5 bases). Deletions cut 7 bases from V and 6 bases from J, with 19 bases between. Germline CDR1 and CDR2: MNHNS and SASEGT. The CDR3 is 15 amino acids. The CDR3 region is CASKWGGNSAQPQHF. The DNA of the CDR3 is TGTGCCAGCAAATGGGGGGGAAACAGTGCTCAGCCCCAGCATTTT.

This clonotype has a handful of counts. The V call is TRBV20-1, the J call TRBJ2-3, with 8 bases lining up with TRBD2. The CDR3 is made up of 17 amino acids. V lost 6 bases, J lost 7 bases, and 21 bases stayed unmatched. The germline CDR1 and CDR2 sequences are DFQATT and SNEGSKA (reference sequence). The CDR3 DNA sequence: TGCAGTGCCGGACGAAAGCCCCCGGGACTAGGAACCTATACGCAGTATTTT. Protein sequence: CSAGRKPPGLGTYTQYF.

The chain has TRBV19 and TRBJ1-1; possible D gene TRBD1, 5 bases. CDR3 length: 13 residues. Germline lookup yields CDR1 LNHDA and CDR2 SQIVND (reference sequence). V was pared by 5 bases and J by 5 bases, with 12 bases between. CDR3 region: CASSSREHTEAFF. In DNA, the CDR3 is TGTGCCAGTAGTTCCAGGGAACATACTGAAGCTTTCTTT. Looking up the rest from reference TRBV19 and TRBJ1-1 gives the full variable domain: DGGITQSPKYLFRKEGQNVTLSCEQNLNHDAMYWYRQDPGQGLRLIYYSQIVNDFQKGDIAEGYSVSREKKESFPLTVTSAQKNPTAFYLCASSSREHTEAFFGQGTRLTVV.

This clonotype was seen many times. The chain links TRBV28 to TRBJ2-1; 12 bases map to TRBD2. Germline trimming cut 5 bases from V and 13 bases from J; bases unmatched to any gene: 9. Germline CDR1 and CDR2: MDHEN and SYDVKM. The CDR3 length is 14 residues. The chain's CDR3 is CASSPTLAGGPQFF. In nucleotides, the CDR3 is TGTGCCAGCAGTCCAACCCTAGCGGGAGGGCCCCAGTTCTTC. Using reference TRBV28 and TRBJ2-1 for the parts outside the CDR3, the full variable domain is DVKVTQSSRYLVKRTGEKVFLECVQDMDHENMFWYRQDPGLGLRLIYFSYDVKMKEKGDIPEGYSVSREKKERFSLILESASTNQTSMYLCASSPTLAGGPQFFGPGTRLTVL.

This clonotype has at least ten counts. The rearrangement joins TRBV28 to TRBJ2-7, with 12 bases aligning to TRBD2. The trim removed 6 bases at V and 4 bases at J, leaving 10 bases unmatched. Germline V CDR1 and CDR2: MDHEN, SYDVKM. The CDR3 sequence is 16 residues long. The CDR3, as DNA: TGTGCCAGCAGCCCGACTAGCGGGAGCTCCACTTACGAGCAGTACTTC. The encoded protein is CASSPTSGSSTYEQYF.

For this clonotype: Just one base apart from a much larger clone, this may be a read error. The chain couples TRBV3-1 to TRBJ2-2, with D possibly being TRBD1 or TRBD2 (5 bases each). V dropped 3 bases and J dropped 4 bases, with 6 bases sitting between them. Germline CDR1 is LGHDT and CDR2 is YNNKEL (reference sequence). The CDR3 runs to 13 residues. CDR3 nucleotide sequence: TGTGCCAGCAGCCAGAGGGGCACCGGGGAGCTGTTTTTT. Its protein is CASSQRGTGELFF. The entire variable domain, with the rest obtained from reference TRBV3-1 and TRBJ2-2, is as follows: DTAVSQTPKYLVTQMGNDKSIKCEQNLGHDTMYWYKQDSKKFLKIMFSYNNKELIINETVPNRFSPKSPDKAHLNLHINSLELGDSAVYFCASSQRGTGELFFGEGSRLTVL.

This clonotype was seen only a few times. CDR3 sequence reads: CATEGAGGHQETQYF. In nucleotides, the CDR3 is TGTGCCACCGAAGGAGCGGGGGGACACCAAGAGACCCAGTACTTC. The chain combines TRBV15 with TRBJ2-5, with 9 bases aligning to TRBD2. Germline values: CDR1 LNHNV, CDR2 YYDKDF (reference sequence). Trimming removed 8 bases from V and 0 bases from J; junction bases left unmatched: 7. The CDR3 extends over 15 amino acids.

CDR3 in amino acids: CASSYGGPLNSGNTIYF. DNA of the CDR3: TGTGCCAGCAGTTACGGGGGACCGCTTAACTCTGGAAACACCATATATTTT. The chain is built from TRBV6-9 and TRBJ1-3, with D perhaps matching TRBD1 (5 bases). The length of the CDR3 is 17 residues. V was trimmed by 3 bases and J by 0 bases, leaving 15 bases between them. The germline V gene has CDR1 MNHGY and CDR2 SVAAGI.

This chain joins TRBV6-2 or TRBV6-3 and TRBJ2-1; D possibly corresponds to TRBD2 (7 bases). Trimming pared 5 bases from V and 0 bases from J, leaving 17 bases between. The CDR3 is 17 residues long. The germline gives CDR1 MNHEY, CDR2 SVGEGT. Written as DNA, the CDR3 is TGTGCCAGCAGTCCCCGTAACAGGGAGGGCTCCTACAATGAGCAGTTCTTC. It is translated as CASSPRNREGSYNEQFF.

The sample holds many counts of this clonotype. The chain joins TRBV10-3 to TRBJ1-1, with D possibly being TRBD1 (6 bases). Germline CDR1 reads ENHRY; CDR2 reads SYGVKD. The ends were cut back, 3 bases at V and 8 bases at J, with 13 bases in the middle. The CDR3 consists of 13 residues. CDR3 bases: TGTGCCATCAGTGATGCGGGGCAGGGGGAAGCTTTCTTT. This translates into CAISDAGQGEAFF.

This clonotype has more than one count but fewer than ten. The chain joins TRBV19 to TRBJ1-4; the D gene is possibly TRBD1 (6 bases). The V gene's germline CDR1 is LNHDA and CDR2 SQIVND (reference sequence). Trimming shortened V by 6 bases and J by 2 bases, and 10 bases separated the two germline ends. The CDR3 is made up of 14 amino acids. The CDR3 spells CASRGAYTNEKLFF. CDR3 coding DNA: TGTGCCAGTAGGGGGGCCTATACTAATGAAAAACTGTTTTTT.

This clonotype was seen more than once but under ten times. The CDR3 spells CASSPGRRQYF. DNA of the CDR3: TGTGCCAGCAGTCCTGGTCGGAGGCAGTACTTC. This rearrangement joins TRBV12-3 or TRBV12-4 to TRBJ2-7; D unclear. Trimming removed 5 bases from V and 9 bases from J, with 11 bases in between. There are 11 residues in the CDR3.

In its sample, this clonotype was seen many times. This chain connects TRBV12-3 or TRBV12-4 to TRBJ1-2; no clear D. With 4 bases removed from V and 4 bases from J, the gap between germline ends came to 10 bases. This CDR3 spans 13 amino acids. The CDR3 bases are TGTGCCAGCAGTTGGAGAGAGAGCTATGGCTACACCTTC. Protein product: CASSWRESYGYTF.

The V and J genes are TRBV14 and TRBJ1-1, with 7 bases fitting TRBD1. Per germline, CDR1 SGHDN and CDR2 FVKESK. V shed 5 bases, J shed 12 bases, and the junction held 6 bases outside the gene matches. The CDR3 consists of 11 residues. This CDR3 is CASSSTGRSFF. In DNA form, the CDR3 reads TGTGCCAGCAGCTCGACAGGGAGGTCTTTCTTT. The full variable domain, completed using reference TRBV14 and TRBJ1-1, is EAGVTQFPSHSVIEKGQTVTLRCDPISGHDNLYWYRRVMGKEIKFLLHFVKESKQDESGMPNNRFLAERTGGTYSTLKVQPAELEDSGVYFCASSSTGRSFFGQGTRLTVV.

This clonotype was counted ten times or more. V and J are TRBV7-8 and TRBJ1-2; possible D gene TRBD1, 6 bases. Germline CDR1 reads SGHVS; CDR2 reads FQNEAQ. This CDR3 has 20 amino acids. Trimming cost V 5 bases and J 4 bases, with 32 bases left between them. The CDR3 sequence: CASSILTVRTALQLSYGYTF. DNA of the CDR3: TGTGCCAGCAGCATACTTACAGTTCGGACAGCGCTTCAACTCTCCTATGGCTACACCTTC.